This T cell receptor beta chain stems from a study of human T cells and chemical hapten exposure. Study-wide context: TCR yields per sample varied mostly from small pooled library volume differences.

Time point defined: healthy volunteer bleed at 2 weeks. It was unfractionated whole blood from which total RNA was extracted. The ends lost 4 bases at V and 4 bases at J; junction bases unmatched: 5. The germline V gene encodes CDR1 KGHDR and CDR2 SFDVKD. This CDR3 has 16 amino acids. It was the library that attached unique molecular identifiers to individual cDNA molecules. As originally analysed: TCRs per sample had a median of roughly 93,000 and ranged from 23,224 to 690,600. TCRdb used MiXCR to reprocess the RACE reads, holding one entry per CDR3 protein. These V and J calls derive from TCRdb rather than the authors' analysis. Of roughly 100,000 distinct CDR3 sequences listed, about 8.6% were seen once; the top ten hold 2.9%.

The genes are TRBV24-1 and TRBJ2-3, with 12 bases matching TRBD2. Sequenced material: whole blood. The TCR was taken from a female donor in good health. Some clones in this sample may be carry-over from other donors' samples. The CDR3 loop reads CATSDQLAGGADTQYF. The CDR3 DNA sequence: TGTGCCACCAGTGACCAACTAGCGGGAGGTGCAGATACGCAGTATTTT.